The entry that follows covers one TCR beta chain sequence. The data originate from a study of blood T cell repertoires in COVID-19. Study context: Samples taken during acute and convalescent COVID-19 were collected in the United States, Italy and Spain. Nucleic acid was either cDNA or gDNA, and it came from T cells, B-cell-depleted T cells, or PBMCs.

Authors' methods: Quantification of nucleated cells was approximated via reference gene primer amplification. Some clones are missing from TCRdb's copy, which holds only in-frame ones; the method was immunoSEQ multiplex PCR. That table supplies the V and J calls and clone size; D and trimming were determined from the DNA. Of 65,000 to 70,000 clones detected, 86% appear once; the ten largest clones hold about 4%. The TCR originated in a man aged 50 to 60 with acute or convalescent COVID-19. Material: peripheral blood.

DNA for the CDR3: TGTGCCTGGAGTGGGAGGGTTAGGTTGAACACTGAAGCTTTCTTT. The encoded protein is CAWSGRVRLNTEAFF. This chain joins TRBV30 and TRBJ1-1; D is uncertain. The CDR3 runs 15 residues. With 1 base removed from V and 0 bases from J, the gap between germline ends came to 12 bases. Germline assignment: CDR1 GTSNPN and CDR2 SVGIG (reference sequence).